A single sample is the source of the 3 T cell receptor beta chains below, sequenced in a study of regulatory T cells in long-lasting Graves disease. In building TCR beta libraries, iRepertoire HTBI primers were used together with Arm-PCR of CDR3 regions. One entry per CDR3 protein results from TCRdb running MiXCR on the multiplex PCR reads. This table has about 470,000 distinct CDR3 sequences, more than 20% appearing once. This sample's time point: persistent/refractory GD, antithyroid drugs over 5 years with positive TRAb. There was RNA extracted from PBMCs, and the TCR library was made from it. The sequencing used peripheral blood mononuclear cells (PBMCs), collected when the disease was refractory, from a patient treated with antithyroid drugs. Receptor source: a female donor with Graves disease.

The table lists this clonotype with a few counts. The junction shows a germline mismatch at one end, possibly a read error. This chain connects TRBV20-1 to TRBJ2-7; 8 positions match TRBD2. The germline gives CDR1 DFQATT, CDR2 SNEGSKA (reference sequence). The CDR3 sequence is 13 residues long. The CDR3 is CSARDSGGESLHF. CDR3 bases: TGCAGTGCTAGAGATTCGGGAGGGGAGAGCTTACACTTC.

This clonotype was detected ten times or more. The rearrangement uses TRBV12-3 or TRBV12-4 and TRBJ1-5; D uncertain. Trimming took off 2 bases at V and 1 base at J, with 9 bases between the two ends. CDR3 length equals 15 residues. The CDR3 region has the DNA TGTGCCAGCAGTTTAAATCTTGGGAGCAATCAGCCCCAGCATTTT. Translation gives CASSLNLGSNQPQHF.

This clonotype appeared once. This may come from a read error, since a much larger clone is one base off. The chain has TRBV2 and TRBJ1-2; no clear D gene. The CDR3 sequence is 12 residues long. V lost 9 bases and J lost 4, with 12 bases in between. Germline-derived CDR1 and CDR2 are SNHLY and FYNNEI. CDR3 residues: CARSMCGYGYTF. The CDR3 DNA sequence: TGTGCCAGGAGTATGTGCGGCTATGGCTACACCTTC.